This paragraph reports one T cell receptor (beta chain). This clone was counted a few times. What this receptor recognizes is not known. No base-level quality is on record; no much larger clone is a single base apart. The High Capacity cDNA Reverse Transcription Kit was used to reverse transcribe all of the isolated RNA, meaning that expressed TCRB transcripts were what got sequenced. Deep immunoSEQ sequencing was applied to naive, central memory and regulatory T cell samples, giving an average of roughly 3.5 million total reads per sample. Sorted cells were lysed in RLT buffer, and RNA was extracted using DNase-treated RNeasy Micro or Mini kits according to cell number. Each cell subset was processed separately to prevent cross-contamination, with patient and healthy donor samples processed together. TCRB sequences were amplified from cDNA with the immunoSEQ multiplex PCR, producing 87-bp fragments spanning the CDR3 region. Amplicons were sequenced on the Illumina HiSeq platform. As for how the authors treated the data: PCR bias was corrected computationally using synthetic template baselines, and reads within Hamming distance 2 were collapsed, with unmergeable singletons discarded. Reads were aligned against IMGT to assign V, D and J genes, CDR3 length and insertions or deletions at six rearrangement sites. Within each subset, clonotype counts were normalized to sorted cell number, after which true diversity and Gini coefficients were computed with the tcR R package. Repertoire sharing was quantified using the overlap coefficient calculated on TCRB nucleotide sequences. Out-of-frame TCRB sequences from naive cells were analyzed as a proxy for the pre-selection repertoire. Held by TCRdb, this immuneACCESS table contains in-frame sequences only and omits some clones. Under half of the omission traces to an unresolved V gene where checked; the cause of the rest is unknown. V and J calls and clone size follow that table, whereas D and trimming were derived from the DNA. The sample includes about 620,000 clones, with roughly 16% observed a single time. The ten largest clones capture roughly 0.098% of the sample.

The CDR3 sequence holds 11 residues, the cysteine and phenylalanine included. CDR3 DNA only is kept here, 33 bases in frame from base 1. The germline V gene (reference sequence) yields DFQATT for CDR1 and SNEGSKA for CDR2. Trimming costs V 0 bases and J 4 bases, and their ends lie 3 bases apart. The data are from a study of beta chain features in type 1 diabetes (dated by TCRdb to 2016 to 2019). The study in broad terms: Mean age, gender distribution, total cell number and subset yield did not differ between patients and healthy donors. Across all samples, some 99 million sorted cells were examined, and cell number per subset correlated strongly with RNA yield. In the study, TCRB repertoires of sorted circulating CD4+ T cell subsets from recently diagnosed type 1 diabetes patients were compared with those of matched healthy donors. Naive and central memory subsets were obtained from all 30 or so donors, but regulatory and stem cell-like memory subsets were isolated from only 8 patients and roughly 8 healthy donors. What the work shows at the level of the full study, not this receptor alone: Naive, central memory and regulatory TCRB repertoires appeared to be more similar among patients than among healthy donors. At VDJ recombination sites, type 1 diabetes patients had fewer insertions and more deleted nucleotides, which implies abnormalities in thymic rearrangement. In all four CD4+ subsets, TCRB CDR3 length was moderately but significantly shorter in type 1 diabetes patients. PCR may preferentially amplify shorter templates, but because patient and control samples were amplified and corrected together, any resulting skew would affect both groups equally. Because cDNA was sequenced instead of genomic DNA, highly expressing activated cells could be over-represented, though the groups showed no difference in activation or CD3 levels. HLA sub-analyses involved small numbers of individuals, so any influence of HLA type on TCRB rearrangement remained unresolved.

A single peripheral blood draw of approximately 120 mL on average was collected from each donor into heparinised tubes. Naive, central memory, regulatory and stem cell-like memory CD4+ T cells were sorted on a BD FACSAria II using a panel including CD45RO, CCR7, CD25, CD127, CD95 and CD27. A purity above 95% was achieved for all sorted populations. PBMCs were isolated right away by Lymphoprep density gradient centrifugation and were stained directly, without culture. Samples were stained and sorted in pairs, with one healthy donor and one patient per experiment, so that batch effects were minimized.

Sequencing was carried out using naive CD4+ T cells from blood. The sample's cell subset or site label, decoded: true naive CD4+ T cells. The TCR was taken from a man younger than 35 in good health. The chain is assembled from TRBV20-1 and TRBJ1-2; the D gene assignment is ambiguous. The DNA reads as follows: TGCAGTGCTAGAGAAATCTATGGCTACACCTTC. Its protein is CSAREIYGYTF.